This entry describes one TCR beta chain. This table comes from immunoSEQ multiplex PCR, and its TCRdb copy is limited to in-frame clones, with some not included. The repertoire holds about a million clones, with about 74% as singletons. The data stem from a study of shared clonotypes between healthy human individuals. This clonotype was obtained from a man aged 18 to 35 in good health. Sequenced sample: memory CD4+ T cells sorted from blood. Subset meaning: CD45RA-negative fraction.

In nucleotides, the CDR3 is TGTGCCAGCAGCTTTAGCGGGAAAACAGATACGCAGTATTTT. Its translation: CASSFSGKTDTQYF. The rearrangement links TRBV11-3 to TRBJ2-3; the match to TRBD2 covers 8 bases. Germline values: CDR1 SGHNT, CDR2 YENEEA. V lost 3 bases, J lost 3 bases, and 2 bases stayed unmatched. The CDR3 sequence is 14 residues long.